Below are 25 T cell receptor beta chains sequenced from a single sample in a study of blood T cells in healthy people across ages. A J-beta primer mix and a sample-barcoded 5' primer were used in a second PCR of about 7 to 12 cycles. TCRdb itself ran the 5' RACE reads through MiXCR, one entry per CDR3 protein. The sample holds approximately 800,000 distinct CDR3 sequences, 56% seen once. What was sequenced was blood. The receptors here all came from a middle-aged man in good health.

The rearrangement links TRBV6-1 to TRBJ2-1, with D unresolved. The V end was cut by 2 bases, the J end by 9 bases, with 5 bases between. Germline assignment: CDR1 MNHNS and CDR2 SASEGT. The CDR3 sequence is 11 residues long. The DNA of the CDR3 is TGTGCCAGCAGTGAACTAAGTGAGCAGTTCTTC. Its translation is CASSELSEQFF.

This rearrangement joins TRBV27 to TRBJ2-1, with 8 bases that match TRBD2. This CDR3 comprises 14 residues. The germline V gene encodes CDR1 MNHEY and CDR2 SMNVEV (reference sequence). The J segment lost 9 bases and the V segment lost 5 bases, leaving 9 bases of the junction unmatched. In DNA form, the CDR3 reads TGTGCCAGCAGTGCAGCGGGAGTTGTGAGTGAGCAGTTCTTC. Translating gives CASSAAGVVSEQFF.

This clonotype was seen many times. The chain joins TRBV7-2 to TRBJ1-5; D uncertain. This CDR3 has 17 amino acids. Germline V gene sequence: CDR1 SGHTA, CDR2 FQGNSA. The V end was cut by 1 base, the J end by 0 bases, with 13 bases between. CDR3 sequence reads: CASSLGYGYHSNQPQHF. The CDR3 DNA reads TGTGCCAGCAGCTTAGGTTACGGATACCATAGCAATCAGCCCCAGCATTTT.

The sample holds a few counts of this clonotype. The chain joins TRBV6-4 to TRBJ2-7, with 7 bases lining up with TRBD2. Germline V gene sequence: CDR1 MRHNA, CDR2 SNTAGT. V was clipped by 0 bases and J by 4 bases; unmatched bases: 24. This CDR3 has 21 residues. DNA of the CDR3: TGTGCCAGCAGTGACTCGAGTCGGCGGGAGCCCCAATGGAGTAAGACTTACGAGCAGTACTTC. It is translated as CASSDSSRREPQWSKTYEQYF.

This clonotype was seen only a few times. The chain has TRBV12-3 or TRBV12-4 and TRBJ2-7; D possibly corresponds to TRBD1 (6 bases). The germline V and J ends were trimmed by 4 bases and 3 bases, with 10 bases remaining between them. The CDR3 has 13 residues. The CDR3 DNA reads as TGTGCCAGCAGTTCGACAGGCCGCTACGAGCAGTACTTC. Translated, it gives CASSSTGRYEQYF.

The chain uses TRBV20-1 and TRBJ2-3; TRBD2 might be the D (5 bases). Germline lookup yields CDR1 DFQATT and CDR2 SNEGSKA (reference sequence). With 6 bases removed from V and 2 bases from J, the gap between germline ends came to 9 bases. The CDR3 runs 12 residues. The CDR3 sequence: CSATDYTDTQYF. The DNA of the CDR3 is TGCAGTGCCACCGACTACACAGATACGCAGTATTTT.

This clonotype has just one count. The chain is built from TRBV27 and TRBJ2-1, with D hard to call. Trimming stripped 5 bases from V and 13 bases from J, with 21 bases between. The CDR3 length is 14 residues. Germline-derived CDR1 and CDR2 are MNHEY and SMNVEV (reference sequence). In DNA, the CDR3 is TGTGCCAGCAGTCAAAGACCTGCGGTAGAGACCCAGTTCTTC. Translation: CASSQRPAVETQFF.

The chain recombines TRBV11-2 with TRBJ1-5; possible D gene TRBD1, 6 bases. The V gene's germline CDR1 is SGHAT and CDR2 FQNNGV. Between the trimmed V and J ends, which lost 3 bases and 4 bases, there was a span of 13 bases. CDR3 length equals 15 residues. The CDR3 DNA reads TGTGCCAGCAGCTTTCAGCCAGGGGAAAATCAGCCCCAGCATTTT. Its protein product is CASSFQPGENQPQHF.

The J gene is TRBJ2-7, the V gene TRBV6-2 or TRBV6-3, with 7 bases fitting TRBD1. From germline, CDR1 is MNHEY and CDR2 SVGEGT. The V segment lost 5 bases and the J segment 10 bases; nucleotides outside the gene matches: 11. CDR3 length: 13 amino acids. CDR3 sequence: CASSKDTGAGQYF. The CDR3 coding sequence is TGTGCCAGCAGTAAAGATACAGGGGCGGGCCAGTACTTC.

V is TRBV2 and J is TRBJ2-1, with 7 bases that match TRBD1. Trimming at V came to 5 bases and at J to 8 bases, leaving 18 bases not matched to a gene. CDR3 length: 17 amino acids. Germline assignment: CDR1 SNHLY and CDR2 FYNNEI. CDR3: CASSKGQWVLQFDEQFF. DNA of the CDR3: TGTGCCAGCAGTAAGGGACAGTGGGTTCTACAATTCGATGAGCAGTTCTTC.

The rearrangement links TRBV5-1 to TRBJ2-6; D perhaps matches TRBD1 (6 bases). V lost 3 bases and J lost 0, with 16 bases in between. Germline V CDR1 and CDR2: SGHRS, YFSETQ. The CDR3 is 18 amino acids. The CDR3 sequence is CASSSTGVRISGANVLTF. CDR3 nucleotide sequence: TGCGCCAGCAGCTCGACAGGTGTAAGAATCTCTGGGGCCAACGTCCTGACTTTC.

In this sample, this clonotype turned up a few times. The CDR3 protein is CSATTGGTGNQPQHF. Here the CDR3 DNA reads TGCAGTGCCACGACGGGGGGGACCGGCAATCAGCCCCAGCATTTT. The V gene is TRBV20-1, the J gene TRBJ1-5; possibly TRBD1 for D (5 bases). V was shortened by 6 bases and J by 2 bases, with 17 bases between the two germline ends. The CDR3 has 15 amino acids. CDR1 and CDR2 from the germline V gene are DFQATT and SNEGSKA (reference sequence).

Only a few counts were recorded for this clonotype. The chain carries TRBV7-6 and TRBJ2-3, with 7 bases that match TRBD1. This CDR3 region has 15 residues. The germline V gene encodes CDR1 SGHVS and CDR2 FNYEAQ. Unmatched junction bases numbered 1, after V lost 1 base and J lost 0 bases. The CDR3 nucleotides read TGTGCCAGCAGCTTAGTGGGACAGAGCACAGATACGCAGTATTTT. Its translation: CASSLVGQSTDTQYF.

J is TRBJ2-1 and V is TRBV27, with D perhaps TRBD1 (6 bases). Trimming cost V 1 base and J 5 bases, with 18 bases left between them. CDR1 and CDR2 from the germline V gene are MNHEY and SMNVEV (reference sequence). This CDR3 is 17 amino acids long. Here the CDR3 reads CASSLWGHGPNNNEQFF. The CDR3 DNA reads TGTGCCAGCAGTTTATGGGGGCATGGTCCCAACAACAATGAGCAGTTCTTC.

The chain has TRBV20-1 and TRBJ2-5; 8 bases align to TRBD1. CDR3 length: 14 residues. Germline CDR1 DFQATT, CDR2 SNEGSKA (reference sequence). Unmatched junction bases numbered 11, after V lost 6 bases and J lost 5 bases. The DNA of the CDR3 is TGCAGTGCCCCTAGTACAGGGGGGATGGAGACCCAGTACTTC. Translated: CSAPSTGGMETQYF.

The rearrangement links TRBV9 to TRBJ2-3; 9 bases are shared with TRBD2. The trim removed 4 bases at V and 0 bases at J, leaving 9 bases unmatched. The germline CDR1 and CDR2 sequences are SGDLS and YYNGEE. CDR3 length equals 17 residues. The CDR3 DNA is TGTGCCAGCAGCCCAACGGGGAGCGGGGGGAGCACAGATACGCAGTATTTT. Translated, it gives CASSPTGSGGSTDTQYF.

A single count supports this clonotype. The chain carries TRBV20-1 and TRBJ2-5, with D perhaps TRBD1 (6 bases). The V end lost 3 bases, the J end lost 11 bases, and 22 bases lay between the germline ends. Germline V gives CDR1 DFQATT, CDR2 SNEGSKA (reference sequence). This CDR3 region has 14 residues. CDR3 loop: CSASGGQGTYGQYF. The CDR3 nucleotides are TGCAGTGCTAGCGGCGGGCAGGGGACCTACGGGCAGTACTTC.

With regard to this clonotype: Just one base apart from a much larger clone, this may be a read error. The V call is TRBV28, the J call TRBJ2-6, with TRBD1 as a possible D gene (5 bases). This CDR3 spans 15 amino acids. Germline V gene lookup returns CDR1 MDHEN and CDR2 SYDVKM. The CDR3 DNA reads as TGTGCCAGCAGTGCCGTTGTCGCTGGGGCCGACGTCCTGACTTTC. Encoded protein: CASSAVVAGADVLTF.

This clonotype has more than one count but fewer than ten. The chain uses TRBV5-1 and TRBJ2-5, with TRBD1 identical over 9 bases. The J call may not be correct, given that the DNA end is closer to TRBJ2-7. Germline CDR1 reads SGHRS; CDR2 reads YFSETQ. This CDR3 is built from 14 residues. CDR3 region: CASGGGTGYTEQYF. The CDR3 DNA reads as TGCGCCAGCGGCGGAGGGACAGGGTATACCGAGCAGTACTTC.

The chain combines TRBV12-3 or TRBV12-4 with TRBJ2-6, with D perhaps matching TRBD1 (6 bases). CDR3 length equals 15 residues. Deletions cut 2 bases from V and 5 bases from J, with 10 bases between. CDR3 amino acids: CASSLLGGRANVLTF. The CDR3, as DNA: TGTGCCAGCAGTTTACTAGGGGGTAGGGCCAACGTCCTGACTTTC.

This clonotype was counted at least ten times. The chain links TRBV6-2 or TRBV6-3 to TRBJ1-2, with D possibly TRBD1 on 5 matching bases. This CDR3 is 13 amino acids long. The ends were cut back, 6 bases at V and 6 bases at J, with 14 bases in the middle. CDR1 is MNHEY, CDR2 SVGEGT, per germline. CDR3 nucleotides: TGTGCCAGCAGCAATCCGGGGCGCAATGGCTACACCTTC. Its translation: CASSNPGRNGYTF.

The chain is built from TRBV19 and TRBJ2-7, with 11 bases fitting TRBD2. This CDR3 region has 18 residues. Germline lookup yields CDR1 LNHDA and CDR2 SQIVND (reference sequence). The V and J ends lost 2 bases and 1 base, in that order; junction bases with no gene match: 10. This chain's CDR3 is CASSIQTSGTVRSYEQYF. The CDR3 DNA is TGTGCCAGTAGTATACAGACTAGCGGGACTGTTAGGTCCTACGAGCAGTACTTC.

The genes are TRBV4-1 and TRBJ2-4; 7 bases fit TRBD2. This CDR3 comprises 18 residues. V lost 0 bases, J lost 2 bases, and 10 bases stayed unmatched. Germline V gene sequence: CDR1 MGHRA, CDR2 YSYEKL. The CDR3 spells CASSQDLGGISSKNIQYF. CDR3 in DNA: TGCGCCAGCAGCCAAGATCTGGGGGGGATAAGTTCCAAAAACATTCAGTACTTC.

The chain is built from TRBV30 and TRBJ2-7; D remains unclear. V was pared by 1 base and J by 6 bases, with 7 bases between. Germline CDR1 GTSNPN, CDR2 SVGIG (reference sequence). This CDR3 comprises 11 residues. CDR3 bases: TGTGCCTGGAGTGCCGGGCGCGAGCAGTACTTC. Residues: CAWSAGREQYF.

This chain connects TRBV12-3 or TRBV12-4 to TRBJ2-5; D unresolved. The germline V and J ends were trimmed by 0 bases and 5 bases, with 10 bases remaining between them. There are 14 residues in the CDR3. The chain's CDR3 is CASSLALFSETQYF. The CDR3 bases are TGTGCCAGCAGTTTAGCGCTTTTCAGTGAGACCCAGTACTTC.